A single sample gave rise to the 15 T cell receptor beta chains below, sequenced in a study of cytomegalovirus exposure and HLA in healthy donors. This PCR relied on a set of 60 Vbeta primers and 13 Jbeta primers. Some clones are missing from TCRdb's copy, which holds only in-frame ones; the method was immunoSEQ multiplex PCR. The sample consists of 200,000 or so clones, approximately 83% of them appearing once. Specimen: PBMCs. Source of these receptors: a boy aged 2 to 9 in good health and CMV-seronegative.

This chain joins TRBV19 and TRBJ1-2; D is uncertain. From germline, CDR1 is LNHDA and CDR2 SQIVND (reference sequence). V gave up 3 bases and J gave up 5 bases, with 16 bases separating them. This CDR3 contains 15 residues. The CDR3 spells CASSIDRWGGYGYTF. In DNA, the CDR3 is TGTGCCAGTAGTATCGACCGCTGGGGAGGATATGGCTACACCTTC.

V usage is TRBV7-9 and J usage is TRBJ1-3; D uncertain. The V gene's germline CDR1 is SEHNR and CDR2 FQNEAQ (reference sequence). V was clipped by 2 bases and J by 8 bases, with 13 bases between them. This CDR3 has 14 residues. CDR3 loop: CASSLREWFDTIYF. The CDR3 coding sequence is TGTGCCAGCAGCTTAAGGGAGTGGTTTGACACCATATATTTT.

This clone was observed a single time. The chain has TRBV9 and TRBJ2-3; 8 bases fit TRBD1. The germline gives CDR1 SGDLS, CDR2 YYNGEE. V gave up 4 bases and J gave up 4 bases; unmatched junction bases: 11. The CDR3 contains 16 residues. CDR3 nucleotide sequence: TGTGCCAGCAGCCCCCAAGGGGCAGGGGGCGCAGATACGCAGTATTTT. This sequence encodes CASSPQGAGGADTQYF.

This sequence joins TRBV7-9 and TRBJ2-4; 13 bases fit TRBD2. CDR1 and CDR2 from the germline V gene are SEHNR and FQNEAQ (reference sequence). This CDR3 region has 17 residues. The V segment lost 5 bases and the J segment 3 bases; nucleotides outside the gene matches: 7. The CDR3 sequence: CASSPTSGGADKNIQYF. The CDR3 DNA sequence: TGTGCCAGCAGCCCAACTAGCGGGGGGGCCGACAAAAACATTCAGTACTTC.

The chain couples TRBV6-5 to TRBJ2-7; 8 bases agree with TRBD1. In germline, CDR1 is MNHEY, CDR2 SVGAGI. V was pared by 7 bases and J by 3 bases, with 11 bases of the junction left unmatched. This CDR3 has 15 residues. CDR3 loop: CASNSRVGTGYEQYF. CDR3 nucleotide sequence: TGTGCCAGCAATTCTAGGGTTGGGACAGGCTACGAGCAGTACTTC.

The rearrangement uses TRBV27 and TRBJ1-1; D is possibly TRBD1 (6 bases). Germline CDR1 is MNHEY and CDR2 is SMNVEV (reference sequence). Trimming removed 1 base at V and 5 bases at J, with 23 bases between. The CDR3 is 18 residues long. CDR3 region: CASSLLSVGNRERTEAFF. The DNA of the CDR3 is TGTGCCAGCAGTTTATTATCTGTTGGGAACAGGGAAAGGACTGAAGCTTTCTTT.

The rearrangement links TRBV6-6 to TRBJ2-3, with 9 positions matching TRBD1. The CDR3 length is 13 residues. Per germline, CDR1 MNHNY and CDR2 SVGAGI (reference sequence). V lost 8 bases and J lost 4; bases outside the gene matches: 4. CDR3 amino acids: CASGGTGSDTQYF. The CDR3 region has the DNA TGTGCCAGCGGGGGGACAGGGTCAGATACGCAGTATTTT.

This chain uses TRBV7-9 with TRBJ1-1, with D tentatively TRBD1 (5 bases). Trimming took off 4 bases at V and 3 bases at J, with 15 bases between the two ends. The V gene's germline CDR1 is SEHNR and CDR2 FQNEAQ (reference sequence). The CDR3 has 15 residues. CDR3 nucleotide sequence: TGTGCCAGCAGCTCAGGCCCGGGACTTTACACTGAAGCTTTCTTT. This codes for CASSSGPGLYTEAFF.

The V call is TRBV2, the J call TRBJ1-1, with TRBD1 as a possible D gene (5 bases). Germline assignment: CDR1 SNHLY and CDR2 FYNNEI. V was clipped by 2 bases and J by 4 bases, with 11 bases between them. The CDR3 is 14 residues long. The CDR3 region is CASSEFLGPTEAFF. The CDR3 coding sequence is TGTGCCAGCAGTGAATTTCTGGGGCCCACTGAAGCTTTCTTT. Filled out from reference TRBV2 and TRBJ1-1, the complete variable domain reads EPEVTQTPSHQVTQMGQEVILRCVPISNHLYFYWYRQILGQKVEFLVSFYNNEISEKSEIFDDQFSVERPDGSNFTLKIRSTKLEDSAMYFCASSEFLGPTEAFFGQGTRLTVV.

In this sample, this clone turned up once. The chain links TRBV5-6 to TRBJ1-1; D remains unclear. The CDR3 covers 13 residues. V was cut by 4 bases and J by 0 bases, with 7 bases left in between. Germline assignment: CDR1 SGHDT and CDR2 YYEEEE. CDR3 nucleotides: TGTGCCAGCAGCCCCAGGATGAACACTGAAGCTTTCTTT. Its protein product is CASSPRMNTEAFF.

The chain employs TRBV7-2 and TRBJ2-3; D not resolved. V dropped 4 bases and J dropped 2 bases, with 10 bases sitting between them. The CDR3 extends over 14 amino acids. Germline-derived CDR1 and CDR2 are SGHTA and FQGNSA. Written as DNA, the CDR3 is TGTGCCAGCAGCTCCGCCTATGCCACAGATACGCAGTATTTT. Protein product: CASSSAYATDTQYF.

The CDR3 here is CASTPSVAGGRGEQFF. CDR3 DNA sequence: TGCGCCAGCACACCCTCGGTAGCGGGGGGCCGCGGGGAGCAGTTCTTC. The chain employs TRBV5-1 and TRBJ2-1; 10 bases are shared with TRBD2. This CDR3 is 16 amino acids long. Germline assignment: CDR1 SGHRS and CDR2 YFSETQ. Trimming cost V 6 bases and J 10 bases; bases outside gene matches: 16.

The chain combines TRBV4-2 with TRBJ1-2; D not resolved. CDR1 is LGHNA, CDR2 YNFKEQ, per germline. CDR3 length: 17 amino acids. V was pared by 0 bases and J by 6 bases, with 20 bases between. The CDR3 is CASSQEVAFTGWDGYTF. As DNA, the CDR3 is TGTGCCAGCAGCCAAGAAGTAGCCTTCACCGGCTGGGATGGCTACACCTTC.

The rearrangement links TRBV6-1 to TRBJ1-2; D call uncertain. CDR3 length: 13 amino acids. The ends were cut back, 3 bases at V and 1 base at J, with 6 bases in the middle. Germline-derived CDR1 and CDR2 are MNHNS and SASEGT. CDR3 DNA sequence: TGTGCCAGCAGTGACCCGGGTAACTATGGCTACACCTTC. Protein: CASSDPGNYGYTF.

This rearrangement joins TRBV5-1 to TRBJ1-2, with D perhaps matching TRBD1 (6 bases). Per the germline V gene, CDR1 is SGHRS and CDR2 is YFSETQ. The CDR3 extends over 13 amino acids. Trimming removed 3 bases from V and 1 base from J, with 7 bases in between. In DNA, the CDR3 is TGCGCCAGCAGCTGGGACAATAACTATGGCTACACCTTC. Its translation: CASSWDNNYGYTF.